This T cell receptor (beta chain) was found in a study of T cell repertoires in cytomegalovirus infection (dated by TCRdb to 2018 to 2020). Background for the entire study: The HLA type of each donor mattered for the analysis, because public TCR beta signatures pointed to carriage of CMV infection along with the matching HLA type.

Study-wide findings and limitations: The ex vivo response was dominated by HLA-C-restricted CMV-specific TCR beta clonotypes, which also provided the single most frequent clonotype in two of eight donors. Carriers of CMV infection plus the relevant HLA type were discriminated by the cumulative frequency of public TCR beta family members in the study cohort and in an independent roughly 380-donor cohort.

This clonotype was detected many times. The clone's antigen remains unknown. No qualities accompany the bases; no much larger clone lies one base away. TCRdb lists the instrument as Illumina HiSeq 1500. TCRdb reworked the public reads: Q25 trimming with fastp, MiXCR clone assembly, productive beta chains retained. Entries are consolidated by CDR3 protein sequence, retaining the most common genes and DNA. The sample table lists under 200,000 distinct CDR3 sequences, roughly 9.8% of them with a count of one. The ten largest account for approximately 4.6% of the sample. This TCR was sampled from a human donor in good health (CMV status not recorded). Some clones in this sample may be carry-over from other donors' samples. Sequencing was carried out using PBMCs.

The CDR3 region: CASSPFRGINQPQHF. Read as DNA, the sequence is TGTGCCAGCAGTCCCTTTAGAGGGATCAATCAGCCCCAGCATTTT. Rearrangement joined TRBV28 to TRBJ1-5; no D gene can be assigned with confidence. Trimming costs V 5 bases and J 3 bases, and their ends lie 14 bases apart. The CDR3 holds 15 amino acids from the cysteine to the phenylalanine. The entry retains the CDR3 DNA only, 45 bases that are in frame from base 1. Per the germline V gene, MDHEN is the CDR1 and SYDVKM is the CDR2.